This note documents a single T cell receptor beta chain sequence. Antigen unknown. The data are from a study of cytomegalovirus exposure and HLA in healthy donors. The PCR made use of 60 Vbeta and 13 Jbeta primers. The method was immunoSEQ multiplex PCR; TCRdb's version includes in-frame clones alone and lacks a portion of them. Of about 130,000 clones in the sample, about 83% were seen once. The CDR3 extends over 13 amino acids. With 4 bases removed from V and 1 base from J, the gap between germline ends came to 8 bases. CDR1 SNHLY and CDR2 FYNNEI come from the germline V gene. Study findings and constraints: Later on, an analysis found that several of the most significant clusters appeared to be linked to common viral pathogens, which included parvovirus B19. In a later analysis, CMV-associated beta chains were mostly HLA-associated, it appeared.

Specimen: PBMCs. This clonotype was obtained from a girl aged 2 to 9 in good health and CMV-seronegative. V and J are TRBV2 and TRBJ2-7; D unclear. The CDR3 nucleotides are TGTGCCAGCAGTGCTATAGTATCCTACGAGCAGTACTTC. Translated, it gives CASSAIVSYEQYF.